The 30 T cell receptor beta chains below were found in one sample sequenced in a study of blood T cell repertoires in COVID-19. Profiled with immunoSEQ multiplex PCR; TCRdb holds only in-frame clones, not every one. The data hold fewer than 85,000 clones, with 75% to 85% observed a single time. Sequencing used peripheral blood. The receptors come from a woman aged 55 to 70 with acute or convalescent COVID-19.

This chain uses TRBV3-1 (or the pseudogene TRBV3-2) with TRBJ1-3; a possible D gene is TRBD1 (5 bases). Trimming took off 4 bases at V and 3 bases at J, with 13 bases between the two ends. The germline V gene has CDR1 LGHDT and CDR2 YNNKEL (reference sequence). The length of the CDR3 is 15 residues. DNA of the CDR3: TGTGCCAGCAGCCCGACTGAAGGGGTTGGAAACACCATATATTTT. This encodes CASSPTEGVGNTIYF.

The chain combines TRBV6-4 with TRBJ1-3; D is unclear. CDR3 length: 15 amino acids. Germline assignment: CDR1 MRHNA and CDR2 SNTAGT. Between the trimmed V and J ends, which lost 4 bases and 2 bases, there was a span of 12 bases. The CDR3 sequence: CASSVDRSPGNTIYF. Here the CDR3 DNA reads TGTGCCAGCAGTGTTGATCGGAGTCCTGGAAACACCATATATTTT.

V and J are TRBV5-1 and TRBJ2-6; maybe TRBD1 (5 bases). Germline values: CDR1 SGHRS, CDR2 YFSETQ. With 4 bases removed from V and 1 base from J, the gap between germline ends came to 12 bases. This CDR3 has 16 amino acids. This chain's CDR3 is CASSHQGDSGANVLTF. The CDR3 nucleotides are TGCGCCAGCAGCCATCAGGGTGATTCTGGGGCCAACGTCCTGACTTTC.

The chain uses TRBV5-4 and TRBJ2-3; possibly TRBD2 for D (6 bases). This CDR3 comprises 14 residues. The V gene's germline CDR1 is SGHNT and CDR2 YYREEE (reference sequence). V lost 5 bases and J lost 1, with 11 bases in between. The CDR3 loop reads CASSLTRRTDTQYF. The CDR3 DNA sequence: TGTGCCAGCAGTTTGACTAGACGCACAGATACGCAGTATTTT.

This clone appeared a single time. The chain carries TRBV30 and TRBJ1-2; TRBD1 agrees at 9 bases. The CDR3 sequence is 15 residues long. J was trimmed by 4 bases and V by 2 bases; bases with no gene match: 8. The germline gives CDR1 GTSNPN, CDR2 SVGIG (reference sequence). CDR3 in amino acids: CAWSHRGQGGYGYTF. In DNA, the CDR3 is TGTGCCTGGAGTCACAGGGGGCAGGGAGGCTATGGCTACACCTTC.

This clone has a single count. The chain recombines TRBV14 with TRBJ1-6; 9 positions match TRBD1. The CDR3 consists of 17 residues. The J segment lost 4 bases and the V segment lost 4 bases, leaving 8 bases of the junction unmatched. Germline CDR1 is SGHDN and CDR2 is FVKESK. The CDR3 sequence is CASSPAGQGTYNSPLHF. CDR3 bases: TGTGCCAGCAGCCCAGCGGGACAGGGCACATATAATTCACCCCTCCACTTT.

V usage is TRBV18 and J usage is TRBJ1-6; 10 positions match TRBD1. The CDR3 contains 16 residues. V dropped 3 bases and J dropped 8; count of bases not matched to a gene: 7. Germline CDR1 reads KGHSH; CDR2 reads LQKENI. The CDR3 sequence: CASSPRQGAGDSPLHF. DNA of the CDR3: TGTGCCAGCTCACCGAGACAGGGGGCGGGGGATTCACCCCTCCACTTT.

This clone has at least ten counts. This sequence joins TRBV14 and TRBJ1-6; TRBD1 is a possible D gene (6 bases). Germline CDR1 reads SGHDN; CDR2 reads FVKESK. Trimming pared 1 base from V and 10 bases from J, leaving 14 bases between. This CDR3 has 15 amino acids. DNA for the CDR3: TGTGCCAGCAGCCAAGGGGCCACAGGGTGGTCACCCCTCCACTTT. Translation: CASSQGATGWSPLHF.

This chain connects TRBV5-1 to TRBJ1-2, with 12 bases that match TRBD1. V dropped 3 bases and J dropped 2; count of bases not matched to a gene: 5. Per germline, CDR1 SGHRS and CDR2 YFSETQ. The CDR3 contains 16 residues. This chain's CDR3 is CASSSGTGGGNYGYTF. As DNA, the CDR3 is TGCGCCAGCAGCTCCGGGACAGGGGGCGGCAACTATGGCTACACCTTC.

The rearrangement uses TRBV6-1 and TRBJ1-1, with D tentatively TRBD1 (6 bases). The V gene's germline CDR1 is MNHNS and CDR2 SASEGT. The CDR3 is made up of 15 amino acids. Deletions cut 3 bases from V and 0 bases from J, with 11 bases between. The CDR3, as DNA: TGTGCCAGCAGTGACAACAGGGCCCTGAACACTGAAGCTTTCTTT. Protein sequence: CASSDNRALNTEAFF.

This chain uses TRBV19 with TRBJ2-1, with TRBD1 identical over 7 bases. CDR1 is LNHDA and CDR2 is SQIVND in the germline V gene (reference sequence). Losses at the gene ends were 4 bases for V and 5 bases for J; bases not matched to a gene: 5. The CDR3 runs to 14 residues. The CDR3 spells CASSKGGRDNEQFF. The CDR3 coding sequence is TGTGCCAGTAGTAAAGGGGGCCGGGACAATGAGCAGTTCTTC.

The V and J genes are TRBV18 and TRBJ1-1, with 10 bases identical to TRBD1. The CDR3 contains 15 residues. With V trimmed by 4 bases and J by 3 bases, 5 bases remained unmatched. The germline gives CDR1 KGHSH, CDR2 LQKENI. The CDR3 protein is CASSLDRGPDTEAFF. The CDR3 nucleotides read TGTGCCAGCTCACTCGACAGGGGGCCAGACACTGAAGCTTTCTTT.

This clone was seen a few times. V is TRBV19 and J is TRBJ2-2, with 7 bases fitting TRBD1. The trim removed 7 bases at V and 3 bases at J, leaving 5 bases unmatched. The CDR3 runs to 14 residues. The germline gives CDR1 LNHDA, CDR2 SQIVND (reference sequence). For the CDR3, the DNA is TGTGCCAGTAAAGGGGGCGCGGACACCGGGGAGCTGTTTTTT. Its translation: CASKGGADTGELFF.

This clone is a singleton in its sample. The sample has other DNA sequences that encode this CDR3 too. The gene calls are TRBV10-3 and TRBJ1-2, with no clear D. V was pared by 4 bases and J by 4 bases, with 7 bases between. CDR3 length: 12 residues. Germline loops: CDR1 ENHRY, CDR2 SYGVKD. The DNA of the CDR3 is TGTGCCATCAGTGGGGGAGGCTATGGCTACACCTTC. Translated: CAISGGGYGYTF.

V is TRBV18 and J is TRBJ2-1; D uncertain. This CDR3 comprises 14 residues. CDR1 is KGHSH and CDR2 is LQKENI in the germline V gene. V lost 2 bases and J lost 6, with 11 bases in between. The CDR3 bases are TGTGCCAGCTCACCAGAAATAGCCGGCAATGAGCAGTTCTTC. It codes for CASSPEIAGNEQFF. Looking up the rest from reference TRBV18 and TRBJ2-1 gives the full variable domain: NAGVMQNPRHLVRRRGQEARLRCSPMKGHSHVYWYRQLPEEGLKFMVYLQKENIIDESGMPKERFSAEFPKEGPSILRIQQVVRGDSAAYFCASSPEIAGNEQFFGPGTRLTVL.

V and J are TRBV24-1 and TRBJ2-7; 8 positions agree with TRBD2. J lost 2 bases, V lost 4 bases, and 9 bases had no gene match. This CDR3 has 16 amino acids. Germline CDR1 and CDR2: KGHDR and SFDVKD. CDR3 residues: CATSDPGRGNPYEQYF. The CDR3 DNA reads TGTGCCACCAGTGACCCCGGGAGGGGAAACCCCTACGAGCAGTACTTC.

This clone appeared a single time. The rearrangement joins TRBV25-1 to TRBJ1-1; possible D gene TRBD1, 5 bases. V lost 10 bases and J 2 bases, leaving 8 bases between the germline ends. The germline gives CDR1 MGHDK, CDR2 SYGVNS. This CDR3 region has 11 residues. CDR3 sequence (DNA): TGTGCCAAAGACAGCAACACTGAAGCTTTCTTT. Amino acids: CAKDSNTEAFF.

The J gene is TRBJ1-2, the V gene TRBV5-1, with TRBD1 matching over 10 bases. Germline loops: CDR1 SGHRS, CDR2 YFSETQ. J gave up 8 bases and V 4 bases, and 8 bases lay outside the gene matches. The CDR3 is 14 residues long. CDR3 nucleotide sequence: TGCGCCAGCAGCCCCGCGACAGGGGGCTGGGGCTACACCTTC. Amino acids: CASSPATGGWGYTF. Together with reference TRBV5-1 and TRBJ1-2, the CDR3 gives the full variable domain: KAGVTQTPRYLIKTRGQQVTLSCSPISGHRSVSWYQQTPGQGLQFLFEYFSETQRNKGNFPGRFSGRQFSNSRSEMNVSTLELGDSALYLCASSPATGGWGYTFGSGTRLTVV.

This clone was found once. V is TRBV5-1 and J is TRBJ2-1; TRBD2 aligns across 9 bases. Germline-derived CDR1 and CDR2 are SGHRS and YFSETQ. The V gene end was trimmed by 2 bases and the J gene end by 2 bases; junction bases not matched to a gene: 8. CDR3 length equals 17 residues. In DNA form, the CDR3 reads TGCGCCAGCAGCTTTAAAAGCGGGGGGCTAACCTACAATGAGCAGTTCTTC. Residues: CASSFKSGGLTYNEQFF.

This clone was counted a single time. The genes are TRBV19 and TRBJ1-1; 11 nucleotides align to TRBD1. Germline CDR1 and CDR2: LNHDA and SQIVND (reference sequence). This CDR3 region has 17 residues. V lost 4 bases, J lost 3 bases, and 10 bases stayed unmatched. The CDR3 reads CASSRLGQGASYTEAFF. The CDR3 region has the DNA TGTGCCAGTAGTAGACTTGGACAGGGGGCGTCGTACACTGAAGCTTTCTTT.

V usage is TRBV5-1 and J usage is TRBJ2-3; TRBD2 matches 12 bases. CDR1 is SGHRS and CDR2 is YFSETQ in the germline V gene. The CDR3 is 17 residues long. J was trimmed by 2 bases and V by 1 base; bases with no gene match: 5. In DNA form, the CDR3 reads TGCGCCAGCAGCTTGTCGCGGACTAGCGGGGTCACAGATACGCAGTATTTT. Protein sequence: CASSLSRTSGVTDTQYF.

The chain recombines TRBV5-6 with TRBJ1-1; tentatively, D is TRBD1 (5 bases). The CDR3 is 13 amino acids. Germline V gives CDR1 SGHDT, CDR2 YYEEEE. The V end lost 1 base, the J end lost 4 bases, and 8 bases lay between the germline ends. Here the CDR3 reads CASSLRQITEAFF. The CDR3 DNA sequence: TGTGCCAGCAGCTTGCGACAGATCACTGAAGCTTTCTTT.

The V gene is TRBV5-6, the J gene TRBJ2-7; 7 bases line up with TRBD1. This CDR3 is built from 16 residues. V dropped 4 bases and J dropped 3; count of bases not matched to a gene: 13. Germline V gene data show CDR1 as SGHDT and CDR2 as YYEEEE. CDR3 sequence (DNA): TGTGCCAGCAGCCATTTCCGGGACAGCCCTCTCTACGAGCAGTACTTC. It translates to CASSHFRDSPLYEQYF. Looking up the rest from reference TRBV5-6 and TRBJ2-7 gives the full variable domain: DAGVTQSPTHLIKTRGQQVTLRCSPKSGHDTVSWYQQALGQGPQFIFQYYEEEERQRGNFPDRFSGHQFPNYSSELNVNALLLGDSALYLCASSHFRDSPLYEQYFGPGTRLTVT.

This chain joins TRBV5-1 and TRBJ1-2; possible D gene TRBD1, 5 bases. The CDR3 covers 15 residues. Trimming cost V 1 base and J 3 bases, with 13 bases left between them. Germline V gene data show CDR1 as SGHRS and CDR2 as YFSETQ. For the CDR3, the DNA is TGCGCCAGCAGCTTGAATGCCAGGGTGGACTATGGCTACACCTTC. Amino acid sequence: CASSLNARVDYGYTF.

The rearrangement uses TRBV6-4 and TRBJ1-5, with D uncertain. The CDR3 runs 14 residues. Germline-derived CDR1 and CDR2 are MRHNA and SNTAGT. Trimming left V 9 bases short and J 1 base short, with 13 bases between. The CDR3 is CARFPQASNQPQHF. Written as DNA, the CDR3 is TGTGCCAGATTTCCCCAGGCGAGCAATCAGCCCCAGCATTTT.

In this sample, this clone turned up once. The genes are TRBV3-1 (or the pseudogene TRBV3-2) and TRBJ2-5; 11 bases map to TRBD2. This CDR3 contains 16 residues. V lost 1 base to trimming and J lost 5 bases; unmatched junction nucleotides: 6. From germline, CDR1 is LGHDT and CDR2 YNNKEL (reference sequence). The CDR3 loop is CASSQGLASGRETQYF. CDR3 nucleotides: TGTGCCAGCAGCCAAGGGCTGGCTAGCGGGAGGGAGACCCAGTACTTC.

This clone has only one observation. V gene TRBV9 combines with J gene TRBJ1-1, with D uncertain. Germline assignment: CDR1 SGDLS and CDR2 YYNGEE. Trimming pared 0 bases from V and 1 base from J, leaving 7 bases between. This CDR3 is 14 amino acids long. CDR3 DNA sequence: TGTGCCAGCAGCGTAGCTATGCAGAACACTGAAGCTTTCTTT. It specifies CASSVAMQNTEAFF.

The chain joins TRBV30 to TRBJ1-1; possible D gene TRBD1, 5 bases. V was shortened by 2 bases and J by 7 bases, with 8 bases between the two germline ends. The germline V gene encodes CDR1 GTSNPN and CDR2 SVGIG (reference sequence). This CDR3 spans 11 amino acids. The CDR3 sequence: CAWSSRVEAFF. CDR3 nucleotide sequence: TGTGCCTGGAGTTCCAGGGTTGAAGCTTTCTTT.

This clone was detected only once. The chain joins TRBV12-3 or TRBV12-4 to TRBJ1-4; D gene uncertain. V lost 3 bases to trimming and J lost 8 bases, with 10 bases between them. CDR3 length equals 13 residues. This CDR3 reads CASSLFQAEKLFF. As DNA, the CDR3 is TGTGCCAGCAGTTTGTTCCAGGCGGAAAAACTGTTTTTT.

The chain links TRBV5-8 to TRBJ1-2, with 8 positions matching TRBD1. J was trimmed by 3 bases and V by 4 bases; bases with no gene match: 14. From germline, CDR1 is SGHTS and CDR2 YDEGEE. The CDR3 extends over 17 amino acids. The CDR3 protein is CASSQTNRGRYDYGYTF. In DNA, the CDR3 is TGTGCCAGCAGCCAAACAAACAGGGGGAGGTACGACTATGGCTACACCTTC.